The sequence of this T cell receptor (beta chain) was determined in a study of T cells in localized non-small cell lung cancer. Study findings and constraints: For the top 100 tumor clones, a median roughly 53 also appeared in adjacent lung. Elevated blood T cell density was associated with longer overall survival. Because researchers sequenced only one region of the tumor, heterogeneity is still possible.

Measured with immunoSEQ multiplex PCR; TCRdb has only the in-frame clones, and not every one. The table has roughly 89,000 clones, under 95% seen once. As to this clone: Its antigen is unidentified.

Trimming took off 6 bases at V and 8 bases at J, with 11 bases between the two ends. The CDR3 consists of 13 residues. Germline V gene sequence: CDR1 SGHVS, CDR2 FNYEAQ. The rearrangement uses TRBV7-6 and TRBJ1-6; D uncertain. The origin of this receptor is a woman between 35 and 70 years old with stage II squamous cell lung carcinoma. The sequencing here drew on PBMCs, taken before any cancer treatment. The CDR3 reads CASSPTLDSPLHF. CDR3 bases: TGTGCCAGCAGTCCAACTTTGGATTCACCCCTCCACTTT.